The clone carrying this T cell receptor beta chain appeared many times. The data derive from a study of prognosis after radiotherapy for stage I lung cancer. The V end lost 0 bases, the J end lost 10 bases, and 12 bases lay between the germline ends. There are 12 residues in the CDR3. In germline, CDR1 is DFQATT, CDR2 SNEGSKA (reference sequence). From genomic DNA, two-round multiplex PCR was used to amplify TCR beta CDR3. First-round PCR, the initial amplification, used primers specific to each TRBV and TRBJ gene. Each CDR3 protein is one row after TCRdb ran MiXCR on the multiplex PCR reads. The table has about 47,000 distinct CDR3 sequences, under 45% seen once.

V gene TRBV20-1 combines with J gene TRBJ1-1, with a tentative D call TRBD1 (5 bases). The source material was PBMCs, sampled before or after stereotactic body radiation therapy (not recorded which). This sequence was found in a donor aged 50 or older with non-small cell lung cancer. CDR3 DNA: TGCAGTGCTAGAGATGGTTTGGGGGGAGCTTTCTTT. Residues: CSARDGLGGAFF.